This entry lists 21 T cell receptor beta chains sequenced from one sample in a study of OX40 agonist ivuxolimab in advanced cancers. Clones were read by immunoSEQ multiplex PCR, and TCRdb kept only the in-frame ones, dropping some. Among about 98,000 clones listed, 87% were seen once. The sequenced sample was CD4+ or CD8+ T cells sorted from blood, obtained in a trial of the OX40 agonist ivuxolimab. The origin of the receptors is an adult with an advanced solid tumor such as melanoma, head and neck, liver or kidney cancer.

V is TRBV11-1 and J is TRBJ2-1; 9 bases match TRBD1. Germline values: CDR1 SGHAT, CDR2 FQDESV (reference sequence). The CDR3 consists of 15 residues. The V and J ends lost 5 bases and 4 bases, in that order; junction bases with no gene match: 6. CDR3 sequence reads: CASSRGQGSYNEQFF. CDR3 nucleotides: TGTGCCAGCAGCCGCGGACAGGGGTCTTACAATGAGCAGTTCTTC.

This clone was observed a single time. The CDR3 sequence: CASSAQTYGYTF. CDR3 nucleotides: TGTGCCAGCAGTGCTCAGACCTATGGCTACACCTTC. The chain recombines TRBV2 with TRBJ1-2; D is unresolved. Per the germline V gene, CDR1 is SNHLY and CDR2 is FYNNEI. The CDR3 is made up of 12 amino acids. V lost 4 bases and J lost 4, with 7 bases in between.

The chain combines TRBV18 with TRBJ1-3; no clear D. V was cut by 0 bases and J by 1 base, with 10 bases left in between. CDR3 length equals 16 residues. Germline values: CDR1 KGHSH, CDR2 LQKENI. CDR3 DNA sequence: TGTGCCAGCTCACCACCTATCGGGTTTTCTGGAAACACCATATATTTT. It codes for CASSPPIGFSGNTIYF.

The chain carries TRBV7-7 and TRBJ1-4; D is uncertain. The CDR3 is 13 amino acids. Trimming stripped 5 bases from V and 8 bases from J, with 12 bases between. Germline assignment: CDR1 SSHAT and CDR2 FNYEAQ (reference sequence). The CDR3 DNA is TGTGCCAGCAGCCCCCGTATCGGAGAAAAACTGTTTTTT. Translated: CASSPRIGEKLFF.

The chain carries TRBV5-1 and TRBJ2-7; 7 bases fit TRBD2. The CDR3 extends over 14 amino acids. Germline V lookup: CDR1 SGHRS, CDR2 YFSETQ. V shed 3 bases and J 2 bases; nucleotides not matched to a gene: 5. The CDR3 sequence is CASSSGLFPYEQYF. CDR3 coding DNA: TGCGCCAGCAGCTCGGGACTATTCCCCTACGAGCAGTACTTC. The whole variable domain, remainder taken from reference TRBV5-1 and TRBJ2-7, is KAGVTQTPRYLIKTRGQQVTLSCSPISGHRSVSWYQQTPGQGLQFLFEYFSETQRNKGNFPGRFSGRQFSNSRSEMNVSTLELGDSALYLCASSSGLFPYEQYFGPGTRLTVT.

For the CDR3, the DNA is TGTGCCAGCAGTATAACAAGACCCAAGGCCTACGAGCAGTACTTC. Amino acid sequence: CASSITRPKAYEQYF. The chain joins TRBV27 to TRBJ2-7; no clear D gene. Trimming cost V 5 bases and J 2 bases, with 16 bases left between them. The germline V gene has CDR1 MNHEY and CDR2 SMNVEV (reference sequence). CDR3 length equals 15 residues.

The rearrangement links TRBV7-8 to TRBJ1-1; no clear D. Germline lookup yields CDR1 SGHVS and CDR2 FQNEAQ. The CDR3 spans 12 residues. Trimming removed 3 bases at V and 5 bases at J, with 7 bases between. CDR3 bases: TGTGCCAGCAGCTTTTCGAATACTGAAGCTTTCTTT. Its translation: CASSFSNTEAFF.

The V and J genes are TRBV6-5 and TRBJ2-5; D is uncertain. The germline V gene encodes CDR1 MNHEY and CDR2 SVGAGI. The CDR3 consists of 13 residues. V lost 2 bases and J lost 6, with 10 bases in between. The CDR3 sequence: CASSYLRRQTQYF. The CDR3, as DNA: TGTGCCAGCAGTTACCTGAGAAGGCAGACCCAGTACTTC.

J is TRBJ2-4 and V is TRBV19, with D possibly TRBD1 on 6 matching bases. CDR3 length: 15 residues. Germline V gene lookup returns CDR1 LNHDA and CDR2 SQIVND (reference sequence). V shed 6 bases and J shed 2 bases, with 14 bases lying between them. The CDR3 bases are TGTGCCAGTAGCGACAGGACGGGATCCAAAAACATTCAGTACTTC. The encoded protein is CASSDRTGSKNIQYF.

The chain joins TRBV7-2 to TRBJ1-3, with a possible D match to TRBD1 (5 bases). The CDR3 length is 14 residues. Trimming shortened V by 3 bases and J by 0 bases, and 6 bases separated the two germline ends. Germline V gene sequence: CDR1 SGHTA, CDR2 FQGNSA. The DNA of the CDR3 is TGTGCCAGCAGCTTCGGGGGCTCTGGAAACACCATATATTTT. It specifies CASSFGGSGNTIYF.

V is TRBV18 and J is TRBJ2-7; 9 nucleotides line up with TRBD1. The V gene end was trimmed by 8 bases and the J gene end by 7 bases; junction bases not matched to a gene: 12. The length of the CDR3 is 14 residues. CDR1 KGHSH and CDR2 LQKENI come from the germline V gene. DNA for the CDR3: TGTGCCAGCGGGGAAGGGACAGGGTCTGGTGAGCAGTACTTC. This gives the protein CASGEGTGSGEQYF. The full variable domain, in which reference TRBV18 and TRBJ2-7 provide the parts outside the CDR3, is NAGVMQNPRHLVRRRGQEARLRCSPMKGHSHVYWYRQLPEEGLKFMVYLQKENIIDESGMPKERFSAEFPKEGPSILRIQQVVRGDSAAYFCASGEGTGSGEQYFGPGTRLTVT.

V usage is TRBV25-1 and J usage is TRBJ2-7; D is uncertain. The ends were cut back, 6 bases at V and 0 bases at J, with 6 bases in the middle. This CDR3 comprises 12 residues. The germline gives CDR1 MGHDK, CDR2 SYGVNS. DNA for the CDR3: TGTGCCAGCAGCAGCATCTCCTACGAGCAGTACTTC. It codes for CASSSISYEQYF.

This chain links TRBV7-2 with TRBJ1-5; 7 positions agree with TRBD1. The CDR3 covers 15 residues. V dropped 0 bases and J dropped 6; count of bases not matched to a gene: 5. Germline values: CDR1 SGHTA, CDR2 FQGNSA. The DNA of the CDR3 is TGTGCCAGCAGCTTAGCGCTGGGGACAGCTCAGCCCCAGCATTTT. Its translation is CASSLALGTAQPQHF.

The chain is built from TRBV28 and TRBJ1-6; possibly TRBD1 for D (6 bases). V lost 7 bases and J lost 10, with 17 bases in between. This CDR3 spans 14 amino acids. Germline-derived CDR1 and CDR2 are MDHEN and SYDVKM. The CDR3 coding sequence is TGTGCCAGCATCCTCAGTCCGGGGGGCTCACCCCTCCACTTT. This encodes CASILSPGGSPLHF.

This clone has only one observation. The genes are TRBV6-1 and TRBJ2-1, with a tentative D call TRBD1 (6 bases). CDR3 length equals 14 residues. V lost 3 bases and J lost 8, with 14 bases in between. Germline-derived CDR1 and CDR2 are MNHNS and SASEGT. The CDR3 is CASSENRAWDEQFF. CDR3 nucleotide sequence: TGTGCCAGCAGTGAGAACAGGGCATGGGATGAGCAGTTCTTC.

The rearrangement joins TRBV15 to TRBJ1-2; D is possibly TRBD1 (6 bases). Germline V gives CDR1 LNHNV, CDR2 YYDKDF (reference sequence). The CDR3 covers 15 residues. The V and J ends lost 2 bases and 4 bases respectively, with 14 bases between them. This chain's CDR3 is CATSRRTGKSYGYTF. The CDR3 nucleotides are TGTGCCACCAGCAGACGCACAGGGAAGAGCTATGGCTACACCTTC.

This chain connects TRBV7-2 to TRBJ1-5; 7 bases fit TRBD1. Germline loops: CDR1 SGHTA, CDR2 FQGNSA. The V segment lost 5 bases and the J segment 4 bases; nucleotides outside the gene matches: 5. The CDR3 loop spans 14 amino acids. The CDR3 DNA sequence: TGTGCCAGCAGCCCGGGACAGCGAAATCAGCCCCAGCATTTT. Amino acids: CASSPGQRNQPQHF.

V usage is TRBV18 and J usage is TRBJ2-2; D unclear. CDR1 is KGHSH, CDR2 LQKENI, per germline. Trimming pared 0 bases from V and 5 bases from J, leaving 7 bases between. CDR3 length: 14 amino acids. The DNA of the CDR3 is TGTGCCAGCTCACCACCCGGAGAGACCGGGGAGCTGTTTTTT. Translating it yields CASSPPGETGELFF. The variable domain in full, with the rest retrieved from reference TRBV18 and TRBJ2-2, is NAGVMQNPRHLVRRRGQEARLRCSPMKGHSHVYWYRQLPEEGLKFMVYLQKENIIDESGMPKERFSAEFPKEGPSILRIQQVVRGDSAAYFCASSPPGETGELFFGEGSRLTVL.

This clone has just a few counts. This is likely a read error, given that the CDR3 carries no conserved phenylalanine or tryptophan at its end. The gene calls are TRBV2 and TRBJ1-6; tentative D call: TRBD1 (5 bases). V was pared by 6 bases and J by 7 bases, with 13 bases between. CDR3 size: 14 residues. The germline CDR1 and CDR2 sequences are SNHLY and FYNNEI. The CDR3 here is CASSDRRGNSPLHL. The CDR3 coding sequence is TGTGCCAGCAGCGACCGTAGGGGAAATTCACCCCTCCACCTT.

The chain combines TRBV19 with TRBJ1-3; maybe TRBD1 (6 bases). CDR1 LNHDA and CDR2 SQIVND come from the germline V gene (reference sequence). The CDR3 covers 16 residues. V gave up 5 bases and J gave up 1 base, with 15 bases separating them. CDR3 amino acids: CASSPPTGLSGNTIYF. The CDR3 bases are TGTGCCAGTAGTCCCCCCACAGGGCTATCTGGAAACACCATATATTTT.

This rearrangement joins TRBV6-1 to TRBJ1-1; no firm D call. The CDR3 is 15 amino acids. Trimming shortened V by 5 bases and J by 8 bases, and 21 bases separated the two germline ends. CDR1 is MNHNS and CDR2 is SASEGT in the germline V gene. CDR3 in DNA: TGTGCCAGCAGTCTTCAGAGATTCGCGGGAGGGGAAGCTTTCTTT. This sequence encodes CASSLQRFAGGEAFF.